The rows below give T cell receptor beta chains drawn from one sample of a study of cytotoxic CD8 clonotypes in ibrutinib-treated CLL. Only in-frame clones appear in the TCRdb table, and some are missing; sequencing was by immunoSEQ multiplex PCR. The data contain some 23,000 clones, around 69% of them seen just once; the ten biggest clones take up 51%. The sequencing used PBMCs, collected at disease progression, from a patient treated with ibrutinib. The receptors were gathered from a human donor with chronic lymphocytic leukemia. The CDR3 runs from the conserved cysteine through the conserved F or W.

TRBV5-6	TRBJ1-6	CASSLNLDTVDSPLHF
TRBV30	TRBJ2-2	CAWSPGQQTGELFF
TRBV5-1	TRBJ2-2	CASSSLTGFTGELFF
TRBV7-9	TRBJ1-1	CASSLMDRPTEAFF
TRBV7-9	TRBJ2-1	CASSLATGTYNEQFF
TRBV27	TRBJ1-5	CASSYSGGQPQHF
TRBV4-1	TRBJ2-3	CASSHPTSDAQYF
TRBV5-5	TRBJ2-6	CASSLDRGGSGANVLTF
TRBV27	TRBJ1-4	CASSGSTNEKLFF
TRBV5-1	TRBJ2-3	CASSLQSERTDTQYF
TRBV27	TRBJ2-7	CASSLLAGRNYEQYF
TRBV5-5	TRBJ2-7	CASSWTSGTVSYEQYF
TRBV4-3	TRBJ2-7	CASSQTTGIYEQYF
TRBV2	TRBJ1-2	CASSETYRGYTF
TRBV19	TRBJ1-2	CASSMDRGTYGYTF
TRBV13	TRBJ1-1	CASSYKTAWSEAFF
TRBV9	TRBJ1-6	CASSVEDNSPLHF
TRBV4-2	TRBJ1-1	CASSQESYAGTEAFF
TRBV5-4	TRBJ1-4	CASSLDSGGKDEKLFF
TRBV5-4	TRBJ1-5	CASSFGPNQPQHF
TRBV5-1	TRBJ1-6	CASSPNRDSPLHF
TRBV10-3	TRBJ1-2	CAISESDRGYGYTF
TRBV7-6	TRBJ1-2	CASSKSRGNYGYTF
TRBV19	TRBJ2-7	CASTASGGYEQYF
TRBV5-1	TRBJ2-6	CASSLGQGGHSGANVLTF
TRBV19	TRBJ1-5	CASSITRDQPQHF
TRBV9	TRBJ2-2	CASSVRGDPTGELFF
TRBV6-5	TRBJ2-2	CASSLELRGGELFF
TRBV19	TRBJ1-2	CASSVQGREVNYGYTF
TRBV19	TRBJ2-2	CATTRTGLTGELFF
TRBV5-1	TRBJ2-7	CASSLEAGTGEQYF
TRBV29-1	TRBJ1-4	CSVFTGATGELFF
TRBV30	TRBJ1-5	CAWGQRPNQPQHF
TRBV7-6	TRBJ1-1	CASSLDLNTEAFF
TRBV10-3	TRBJ1-5	CAISPGASSNQPQHF
TRBV4-1	TRBJ1-1	CASSQGHGVTEAFF
TRBV30	TRBJ1-3	CAWSHPGQGAVNTIYF
TRBV5-1	TRBJ2-3	CASSFGQSDTQYF
TRBV29-1	TRBJ2-1	CSVEDRQLYNEQFF
TRBV6-5	TRBJ1-1	CASRSVNTEAFF
TRBV4-1	TRBJ2-3	CASSLRLGVWSDTQYF
TRBV5-4	TRBJ1-2	CASSPRGRIPNYGYTF
TRBV9	TRBJ2-7	CASSVGITQGVHEQYF
TRBV4-3	TRBJ1-2	CASSQDGRTGAHYGYTF
TRBV4-2	TRBJ1-2	CASSQGTGDVGGYTF
TRBV29-1	TRBJ2-7	CSVEGGMGQEYYEQYF
TRBV27	TRBJ1-2	CATSQGYNYGYTF
TRBV5-4	TRBJ2-7	CASSPAGASADEQYF
TRBV29-1	TRBJ1-1	CSVARQAATSTSNTEAFF
TRBV6-6	TRBJ1-1	CASSYSGGRTEAFF
TRBV7-9	TRBJ1-3	CASSLGAGRTIYF